A single T cell receptor beta chain is shown here with its context. The antigen is not known. This specimen comes from a study of T cells after yellow fever vaccination. Across the study: The SMART-Seq v4 Ultra Low Input method served to prepare the low-cell-number fractions. Study-wide results and limits: A small proportion of clonotypes was detected in both the CD4 and CD8 compartments. Reappearing after the booster were most of the clones from primary vaccination (96% CD4, 85% to 90% CD8).

This CDR3 comprises 13 residues. With V trimmed by 6 bases and J by 16 bases, 15 bases remained unmatched. Germline loops: CDR1 SEHNR, CDR2 FQNEAQ (reference sequence). The TCR cDNA carried a universal primer site and UMIs from 5'RACE template switching. MiXCR was run by TCRdb on the 5' RACE reads, yielding one entry per CDR3 protein. The profile shows about 360,000 distinct CDR3 sequences, 6.2% of them singletons. This clonotype was obtained from a man aged 25 to 40 who received the YFV17D yellow fever vaccine. Sample: PBMCs, taken 5 days after the yellow fever booster vaccination. V and J are TRBV7-9 and TRBJ2-1; 7 bases align to TRBD2. The CDR3 reads CASSPLSGMSFFF. CDR3 DNA: TGTGCCAGCAGTCCCCTCAGCGGGATGAGTTTTTTCTTC.